Listed below are T cell receptor beta chains from one sample, sequenced in a study of T cell changes during pregnancy in multiple sclerosis. Produced via immunoSEQ multiplex PCR; TCRdb's table is partial and in-frame only. In the table there are 80,000 to 130,000 clones, roughly 93% of which are singletons. The sample consisted of peripheral blood, taken before pregnancy. Source of these receptors: a female donor with multiple sclerosis, enrolled in a pregnancy study. Both conserved end residues are part of each CDR3. D genes are given only for firm matches. Where a row states a size, it is once, few, many or the class of an expanded clone; other rows omit it.

TRBD1 TRBJ1-5 NA TRBV7-9 TGTGCCAGCAGCCCACCCGGGACAGGGACCCAGCATTTT CASSPPGTGTQHF
TRBD2 TRBJ2-3 NA TRBV7-7 TGTGCCAGCAGCTCCTTACTAGCGGGAGGACCAGATACGCAGTATTTT CASSSLLAGGPDTQYF
TRBD2 TRBJ2-5 NA TRBV18 TGTGCCAGCTCACCACGAGGCGGGAGGGAAGAGACCCAGTACTTC CASSPRGGREETQYF
TRBD2 TRBJ2-5 NA TRBV6-5 TGTGCCAGCAGACCTTGGACTAGCGGGGAAGAGACCCAGTACTTC CASRPWTSGEETQYF
NA TRBJ1-3 NA TRBV2 TGTGCCAGCAGTGCGTGGGCCCCCGACGGAAACACCATATATTTT CASSAWAPDGNTIYF
NA TRBJ1-5 NA TRBV4-2 TGTGCCAGCAGCCAAGATGTGGGGGGGGGACAGCCCCAGCATTTT CASSQDVGGGQPQHF
TRBD2 TRBJ2-7 NA TRBV19 TGTGCCAGTAGTATTGCTAGCGGCAGTACGGGCGAGCAGTACTTC CASSIASGSTGEQYF
NA TRBJ2-2 NA TRBV6-1 TGTGCCAGCAGTGAATGGAGGAACACCGGGGAGCTGTTTTTT CASSEWRNTGELFF
NA TRBJ1-1 NA TRBV6-5 TGTGCCAGCAGTTACCAGCAGGTCACTGAAGCTTTCTTT CASSYQQVTEAFF
NA TRBJ1-5 NA TRBV2 TGTGCCAGCAGTGATTTCGTTCAGCCCCAGCATTTT CASSDFVQPQHF
TRBD1 TRBJ1-5 NA TRBV30 TGTGCCTGGAGCGGACAGGTCAATCAGCCCCAGCATTTT CAWSGQVNQPQHF
TRBD2 TRBJ2-7 NA TRBV19 TGTGCCAGTAGTACGACTAGCGGGAGCGAGCAGTACTTC CASSTTSGSEQYF
NA TRBJ2-1 once TRBV9 TGTGCCAGCAGCGTAGGCGGCGGGGAGCAGTTCTTC CASSVGGGEQFF
TRBD2 TRBJ2-1 NA TRBV27 TGTGCCAGCAAAATCCAACTAGCGGGAGGAGCGAATGAGCAGTTCTTC CASKIQLAGGANEQFF
TRBD2 TRBJ2-7 NA TRBV4-1 TGCGCCAGCAGCCAAGGAGTTACTAGCGGTCCCTACGAGCAGTACTTC CASSQGVTSGPYEQYF
TRBD1 TRBJ2-5 NA TRBV27 TGTGCCAGCAGTCTAACACAGGGGGCAGGAGAGACCCAGTACTTC CASSLTQGAGETQYF
NA TRBJ2-5 NA TRBV27 TGTGCCAGCAGTTTATTTGGCCCGCCGGAGACCCAGTACTTC CASSLFGPPETQYF
NA TRBJ1-3 NA TRBV4-2 TGTGCCAGCACCCATTGGGCCTCTGGAAACACCATATATTTT CASTHWASGNTIYF
NA TRBJ2-5 NA TRBV28 TGTGCCAGCAGCCCCGGGGGAGCGAGATACGGAGAGACCCAGTACTTC CASSPGGARYGETQYF
TRBD1 TRBJ1-5 NA TRBV4-1 TGCGCCAGCAGCCTGGGACAGGGGAGCCAGCCCCAGCATTTT CASSLGQGSQPQHF
NA TRBJ2-1 NA TRBV5-1 TGCGCCAGCAGCTTACCGGGTTTCGATGAGCAGTTCTTC CASSLPGFDEQFF
TRBD2 TRBJ2-5 NA TRBV30 TGTGCCTGGAGTGTACTGGCGGGAGCCCAAGAGACCCAGTACTTC CAWSVLAGAQETQYF